These T cell receptor beta chains were read from a single sample in a study of cytomegalovirus exposure and HLA in healthy donors. Repertoires were generated with immunoSEQ multiplex PCR, while TCRdb's copy carries only in-frame clones and drops some. Found here are about 150,000 clones, more than 75% of them singletons; the top ten hold 2.3%. The sample consisted of PBMCs. The receptor set was obtained from a woman aged 18 to 35 in good health and CMV-seronegative. Both conserved end residues are part of each CDR3. D genes are given only for firm matches. Size values are once, few and many counts, or a class for expanded clones, and some rows have none.

v_gene,d_gene,abundance,j_gene,CDR3aa,CDR3nt
TRBV7-2,-,-,TRBJ1-2,CASSLDGLGGYTF,TGTGCCAGCAGCTTAGACGGCCTAGGTGGCTACACCTTC
TRBV9,TRBD2,-,TRBJ2-2,CASSVGSGVGTGELFF,TGTGCCAGCAGCGTAGGTAGCGGGGTAGGCACCGGGGAGCTGTTTTTT
TRBV27,-,-,TRBJ2-7,CASSLSGLDEQYF,TGTGCCAGCAGTCTCTCAGGGTTAGACGAGCAGTACTTC
TRBV2,-,-,TRBJ2-5,CASSLAEETQYF,TGTGCCAGCAGTTTAGCGGAAGAGACCCAGTACTTC
TRBV2,TRBD1,-,TRBJ1-3,CASSAWDRRDF,TGTGCCAGCAGTGCGTGGGACAGGAGGGATTTT
TRBV5-6,-,-,TRBJ2-7,CASGLSAYEQYF,TGTGCCAGCGGACTGTCGGCCTACGAGCAGTACTTC
TRBV2,-,-,TRBJ2-2,CASKPRDSTGELFF,TGTGCCAGCAAGCCCCGGGACTCTACCGGGGAGCTGTTTTTT
TRBV6-6,TRBD2,-,TRBJ2-5,CASSPPIEGGETQYF,TGTGCCAGCAGTCCACCTATTGAGGGAGGGGAGACCCAGTACTTC
TRBV7-3,-,-,TRBJ2-5,CASSSLDNTETQYF,TGTGCCAGCAGCTCCCTGGACAATACCGAGACCCAGTACTTC
TRBV6-1,TRBD1,-,TRBJ1-1,CASNQGGLYTEAFF,TGTGCCAGCAACCAAGGGGGCCTTTACACTGAAGCTTTCTTT
TRBV29-1,-,few,TRBJ2-5,CSVTQGQETQYF,TGCAGCGTCACACAGGGACAAGAGACCCAGTACTTC
TRBV28,TRBD1,once,TRBJ1-6,CASRRQGFSPLHF,TGTGCCAGCAGGCGACAGGGGTTTTCACCCCTCCACTTT
TRBV9,-,once,TRBJ2-3,CASSVEGEADTQYF,TGTGCCAGCAGCGTAGAGGGGGAAGCAGATACGCAGTATTTT
TRBV7-2,TRBD2,once,TRBJ2-7,CASSPGGAGGLNEQYF,TGTGCCAGCAGCCCCGGGGGGGCGGGAGGCCTTAACGAGCAGTACTTC
TRBV27,-,-,TRBJ2-7,CATSLGSGSYEQYF,TGTGCCACGAGTTTAGGGTCCGGGTCCTACGAGCAGTACTTC
TRBV10-2,-,few,TRBJ2-6,CASSGAGRPGANVLTF,TGCGCCAGCAGTGGGGCAGGGAGGCCTGGGGCCAACGTCCTGACTTTC
TRBV10-3,TRBD1,-,TRBJ2-3,CAISESIILRTGHTDTQYF,TGTGCCATCAGTGAGTCGATTATCCTCAGGACAGGACACACAGATACGCAGTATTTT